This T cell receptor beta chain emerged from a study of human T cells and chemical hapten exposure. This sample's time point: pre-sensitization, week 0. The sample's treatment: therapeutic diphenylcyclopropenone sensitization with weekly scalp DPC. It was from unfractionated whole blood that total RNA was extracted. Individual cDNA molecules in this library carried unique molecular identifiers. One entry per CDR3 protein results from TCRdb running MiXCR on the RACE reads. In the table there are roughly 110,000 distinct CDR3 sequences, around 12% of which are singletons. The length of the CDR3 is 16 residues. Trimming removed 5 bases from V and 2 bases from J; junction bases left unmatched: 9. Germline lookup yields CDR1 MDHEN and CDR2 SYDVKM.

The receptor's source is a woman aged 45-65 years with alopecia areata. Some clones in this sample may be carry-over from other donors' samples. This chain connects TRBV28 to TRBJ2-5; 9 bases map to TRBD2. The sequenced sample was whole blood, obtained in connection with sensitization to the hapten diphenylcyclopropenone (DPC). In DNA form, the CDR3 reads TGTGCCAGCAGTATAACGGGGACTAGCAGTCAAGAGACCCAGTACTTC. The encoded protein is CASSITGTSSQETQYF.